This is a list of T cell receptor beta chains from one sample in a study of T cell responses to AZD1222 COVID-19 vaccine. Data came from immunoSEQ multiplex PCR; TCRdb stores just in-frame clones and leaves some out. The profile covers 100,000 to 130,000 clones, with about 90% appearing a single time and roughly 21% taken by the ten largest. The sequencing here drew on peripheral blood, taken on day 0 of AZD1222 vaccination. The receptor set was obtained from an adult in good health. The CDR3 runs from the conserved cysteine through the conserved F or W. A D gene is named only where the DNA matches it firmly. Size tells how often a clone was seen (once, few, many) or the class of an expanded clone, and some rows leave it out.

cdr3_nt cdr3_aa v_call clone_size d_call j_call
TGTGCCAGCAGCTTACGGACGGACACCGGGGAGCTGTTTTTT CASSLRTDTGELFF TRBV11-3 - - TRBJ2-2
TGTGCCAGCAGCTCTCAGGGGCGAGAGACCCAGTACTTC CASSSQGRETQYF TRBV13 - - TRBJ2-5
TGCGCCAGCAGCGTGACCGGGACAGGGGCGTACGAGCAGTACTTC CASSVTGTGAYEQYF TRBV5-1 - TRBD1 TRBJ2-7
TGTGCCAGCAGCTTGGCTAACAGGGATCAGCCCCAGCATTTT CASSLANRDQPQHF TRBV5-5 - - TRBJ1-5
TGTGCCAGCAGTTTTCGGGGGATGGCCACCGGGGAGCTGTTTTTT CASSFRGMATGELFF TRBV6-5 - - TRBJ2-2
TGCAGTGTGGGTCTCCTTGAAGCTTTCTTT CSVGLLEAFF TRBV20-1 - - TRBJ1-1
TGTGCCAGCAGCTCCGGACGTTCGACTAATGAAAAACTGTTTTTT CASSSGRSTNEKLFF TRBV5-4 - - TRBJ1-4
TGTGCCAGCAGCCAAGGGGACTGGGGAGGAAACACCATATATTTT CASSQGDWGGNTIYF TRBV3-1/TRBV3-2 - - TRBJ1-3
TGTGCCAGCAGCCACAGGGGGAAAGAGACCCAGTACTTC CASSHRGKETQYF TRBV3-1/TRBV3-2 - TRBD1 TRBJ2-5
TGCGCCAGCAGCCGGACAGGGGATCGCGCGCCCCAGCATTTT CASSRTGDRAPQHF TRBV4-1 - TRBD1 TRBJ1-5
TGTGCCAGCAGACTTAGGACGAACACTGAAGCTTTCTTT CASRLRTNTEAFF TRBV7-9 - - TRBJ1-1
TGTGCCAGCAAGGGGACGACCAGGGGGTCCCTCCACTTT CASKGTTRGSLHF TRBV27 - TRBD1 TRBJ1-6
TGTGCCAGCATTTCAACGTCCTCAGGACAAGCTTTCTTT CASISTSSGQAFF TRBV6-5 - - TRBJ1-1
TGTGCCAGCTCACAACAGGGAACATCCGTCGAAGCTTTCTTT CASSQQGTSVEAFF TRBV18 - - TRBJ1-1
TGTGCCAGCAGTCAGGGACAGGGGGATCAGCCCCAGCATTTT CASSQGQGDQPQHF TRBV6-9 - TRBD1 TRBJ1-5
TGTGCCACCAGCAGAGATCAGGTCAGATATGGAAACACCATATATTTT CATSRDQVRYGNTIYF TRBV15 - - TRBJ1-3
TGTGCCAGCAGTTTTTGGAGGGGCGAGCAGTACTTC CASSFWRGEQYF TRBV12-3/TRBV12-4 - - TRBJ2-7
TGCGCCAGCAGCCTCGGGGTACATGATGAAAAACTGTTTTTT CASSLGVHDEKLFF TRBV5-1 - - TRBJ1-4
TGTGCCAGCAGCATACAGGCGGCAATCGGCTACACCTTC CASSIQAAIGYTF TRBV7-8 - - TRBJ1-2
TGCGCCAGCAGCCAAGACGCAGGGGGCTCCTACAATGAGCAGTTCTTC CASSQDAGGSYNEQFF TRBV4-3 medium-sized TRBD1 TRBJ2-1
TGTGCCAGCAGCTTGTCTCCGGAACGCTACGAGCAGTACTTC CASSLSPERYEQYF TRBV5-5 - - TRBJ2-7
TGTGCCAGCAGTCGGACAGGAGGCAATCAGCCCCAGCATTTT CASSRTGGNQPQHF TRBV3-1/TRBV3-2 - TRBD1 TRBJ1-5
TGTGCCAGCAAAGAACAGGGGTTAAGAGGCTACACCTTC CASKEQGLRGYTF TRBV2 - TRBD1 TRBJ1-2
TGTGCCATCAGTGAAACTTTGACACGTTCCGGTAATGAGCAGTTCTTC CAISETLTRSGNEQFF TRBV10-3 - - TRBJ2-1
TGTGCCAGCAGTTCGGGACAGAACTACGAGCAGTACTTC CASSSGQNYEQYF TRBV6-2/TRBV6-3 - TRBD1 TRBJ2-7
TGTGCCAGCGCAGGACGTAATCTAGCCAAAAACATTCAGTACTTC CASAGRNLAKNIQYF TRBV18 - - TRBJ2-4
TGTGCCAGCAGCCAAGGACGAGGAAACACCATATATTTT CASSQGRGNTIYF TRBV7-9 - - TRBJ1-3
TGCGCCAGCAGCTGGGACACCTCTGGAAACACCATATATTTT CASSWDTSGNTIYF TRBV5-1 - - TRBJ1-3
TGTGCCAGCAGCCCTGGACAGGGGAGGAACACTGAAGCTTTCTTT CASSPGQGRNTEAFF TRBV7-8 - TRBD1 TRBJ1-1